Listed below are T cell receptor beta chains from one sample, sequenced in a study of CD8+CD57+ T cells in acquired aplastic anemia. TCRdb used MiXCR to reprocess the reads, holding one entry per CDR3 protein. The sample consists of about 400,000 distinct CDR3 sequences, 65% to 80% of them appearing once. The sequencing sample was made of sorted CD4+, CD8+, or CD8+CD57+ T cells (not recorded which) from PBMCs. The origin of the receptors is a human donor in good health, serving as a control. Each CDR3 is given with its conserved first and last residue. D genes are given only for firm matches. The size of a clone is reported for some rows only, either as once, few or many, or as a class for expanded clones.

v_call,j_call,clone_size,d_call,cdr3_length,cdr3_nt,cdr3_aa
TRBV20-1,TRBJ1-2,.,.,11,TGCAGTGCAGGGGTTGACTATGGCTACACCTTC,CSAGVDYGYTF
TRBV7-9,TRBJ1-5,.,.,12,TGTGCCAGCGGGAATAGCAATCAGCCCCAGCATTTT,CASGNSNQPQHF
TRBV7-6,TRBJ2-5,.,TRBD1,17,TGTGCCAGCAGTCCTTCAGGGGGCAATTCCTATGGCTACACCCAGTACTTC,CASSPSGGNSYGYTQYF
TRBV19,TRBJ1-2,once,.,19,TGTGCCAGTAGTATTTTCGATGGACGCTCTGGGGCGAATAACTATGGCTACACCTTC,CASSIFDGRSGANNYGYTF
TRBV24-1,TRBJ2-2,.,.,16,TGTGCCACCAGTGACGGCGAGACAGTGAACACCGGGGAGCTGTTTTTT,CATSDGETVNTGELFF
TRBV4-3,TRBJ2-1,many,TRBD1,13,TGCGCCAGCAGCCACGCAGGGGGAAATGAGCAGTTCTTC,CASSHAGGNEQFF
TRBV20-1,TRBJ1-2,.,TRBD1,14,TGCAGCGCTGAAGGTAGACAGGGCAGCTATGGCTACACCTTC,CSAEGRQGSYGYTF
TRBV2,TRBJ2-3,.,TRBD2,15,TGTGCCAGCAGCCAAGCGGCGGGGGTCGGATATACGCAGTATTTT,CASSQAAGVGYTQYF
TRBV24-1,TRBJ2-3,many,.,17,TGTGCCACCAGTGATTTCAATACCAGGGTGATGAGGGATACGCAGTATTTT,CATSDFNTRVMRDTQYF
TRBV25-1,TRBJ2-7,.,.,11,TGTGCCAGCCTACAGGGTTGGGAGCAGTACTTC,CASLQGWEQYF
TRBV20-1,TRBJ2-2,.,.,14,TGCAGCGCCAGAGGGCAGGGTGACTCCGGGGAGCTGTTTTTT,CSARGQGDSGELFF
TRBV7-2,TRBJ2-3,.,.,12,TGTGCCAGCAGCGCCCCGGGAGAGACGCAGTATTTT,CASSAPGETQYF
TRBV10-3,TRBJ2-2,many,.,18,TGTGCCATCAGTGAGCTTCTGAGGAGGGTGGTCAACACCGGGGAGCTGTTTTTT,CAISELLRRVVNTGELFF
TRBV19,TRBJ1-4,.,TRBD1,14,TGTGCCAGTAGTATGTCAGGGGGCCGCCAAAAACTGTTTTTT,CASSMSGGRQKLFF
TRBV7-3,TRBJ1-6,few,.,12,TGTGCCAGCAGATCCGCAGGGACCCCCCTCCACTTT,CASRSAGTPLHF
TRBV6-5,TRBJ1-6,many,TRBD1,14,TGTGCCAGCAGTCCCGACAGGGGAGGTTCACCCCTCCACTTT,CASSPDRGGSPLHF
TRBV5-1,TRBJ2-5,.,.,13,TGCGCCAGCAGCGTAGGACGCCAGGGCACCCAGTACTTC,CASSVGRQGTQYF
TRBV10-3,TRBJ1-5,.,TRBD1,15,TGTGCCATCAGTGAGGCTCCGGGACAGAATCAGCCCCAGCATTTT,CAISEAPGQNQPQHF
TRBV4-3,TRBJ2-2,many,TRBD2,17,TGCGCCAGCAGCCACTTAGCGGGGACGCGAGACACCGGGGAGCTGTTTTTT,CASSHLAGTRDTGELFF
TRBV5-1,TRBJ2-2,many,.,18,TGCGCCAGCAGCTTGGCCGAGGGTAGCCTAGCGTACACCGGGGAGCTGTTTTTT,CASSLAEGSLAYTGELFF
TRBV11-2,TRBJ1-3,.,.,16,TGTGCCAGCAGCTTAAGGGGCCCCGGAACTGGAAACACCATATATTTT,CASSLRGPGTGNTIYF
TRBV2,TRBJ2-7,few,.,15,TGTGCCAGCACCCAACGGGGGTACGGCTGGTACGAGCAGTACTTC,CASTQRGYGWYEQYF
TRBV6-6,TRBJ2-4,few,TRBD1,19,TGTGCCAGCAGTTCACCGCCGGGACAGGGACTTCTAGCCAAAAACATTCAGTACTTC,CASSSPPGQGLLAKNIQYF
TRBV7-9,TRBJ2-3,many,TRBD2,20,TGTGCCAGCAGCGCGAGCCCCAGCGAGGTTCTAGCGGGGGGCACAGATACGCAGTATTTT,CASSASPSEVLAGGTDTQYF
TRBV7-4,TRBJ1-5,.,.,15,TGTGCCAGCAGCTTATTGGGTCGGAGCATTCAGCCCCAGCATTTT,CASSLLGRSIQPQHF
TRBV12-3/TRBV12-4,TRBJ1-6,.,TRBD1,16,TGTGCCAGCAGTTTCGGGACAGGGGTGGCCAATTCACCCCTCCACTTT,CASSFGTGVANSPLHF
TRBV3-1,TRBJ2-3,many,TRBD2,16,TGTGCCAGCAGCCAAGCGCTAGCGGGGGGGACAGATACGCAGTATTTT,CASSQALAGGTDTQYF
TRBV10-3,TRBJ1-4,.,.,15,TGTGCCAGCAGTGATACAGGCGCGGACACTGAAAAACTGTTTTTT,CASSDTGADTEKLFF
TRBV20-1,TRBJ1-6,many,.,13,TGCAGTGCCGGGGACGGATTAAATTCACCCCTCCACTTT,CSAGDGLNSPLHF
TRBV5-1,TRBJ1-2,many,.,14,TGCGCCAGCAGCTTGGTGGGGTCTAACTATGGCTACACCTTC,CASSLVGSNYGYTF
TRBV20-1,TRBJ2-7,once,TRBD1,16,TGCAGTGCTAGATCCACGACAGGGGACCGTGGGTACGAGCAGTACTTC,CSARSTTGDRGYEQYF
TRBV20-1,TRBJ1-5,many,TRBD1,16,TGCAGTGCTAGAGACTTCGACAGGGGCATCAATCAGCCCCAGCATTTT,CSARDFDRGINQPQHF
TRBV11-2,TRBJ2-1,many,.,13,TGTGCCAGCAGCCCTACAGGGTACAATGAGCAGTTCTTC,CASSPTGYNEQFF
TRBV11-3,TRBJ2-7,.,.,12,TGTGCCAGCAGCTTGCCGGGGTACAAGCAGTACTTC,CASSLPGYKQYF
TRBV10-3,TRBJ2-7,.,.,15,TGTGCCATCAGTAGGGCCAGCGGGCGAGACTACGAGCAGTACTTC,CAISRASGRDYEQYF
TRBV4-3,TRBJ1-2,.,.,14,TGCGCCAGCAGCCAAGGTGCGGGGAGAGGTGGCTACACCTTC,CASSQGAGRGGYTF
TRBV20-1,TRBJ1-1,.,.,13,TGCAGTGCTAGGGTCCGCTTGGACGCTGAAGCTTCCTTT,CSARVRLDAEASF
TRBV10-3,TRBJ2-5,.,.,16,TGTGCCATCAGTGATTCGGCGAGCGGGCCGCGGTGGACCCAGTACTTC,CAISDSASGPRWTQYF
TRBV19,TRBJ1-5,.,TRBD1,16,TGTGCCAGTAGTATTGAGGCAGGGGGTAGCAATCAGCCCCAGCATTTT,CASSIEAGGSNQPQHF
TRBV7-2,TRBJ2-7,few,.,13,TGTGCCAGCACCATACCTCAGGGAGGCGAGCAGTACTTC,CASTIPQGGEQYF
TRBV5-1,TRBJ1-1,.,.,13,TGCGCCAGCAGCAGGGATTTGACTGAAGCAGCTTTCTTT,CASSRDLTEAAFF
TRBV7-2,TRBJ1-6,.,.,15,TGTGCCAGCAGCTTAGATGGACAAGATAGTTCTCCCCTCCACTTT,CASSLDGQDSSPLHF
TRBV20-1,TRBJ1-2,.,.,14,TGCAGTGCTCGGCGGGTCGTATCCAACGATGGCTACACCTTC,CSARRVVSNDGYTF
TRBV5-5,TRBJ2-6,.,.,19,TGTGCCAGCAGCTCGGGCTTAGGGTCGCCGGGCTCTGGGGCCAACGTCCTGACTTTC,CASSSGLGSPGSGANVLTF
TRBV9,TRBJ1-1,.,.,15,TGTGCCAGCAGTGCGATCGACACCATGAACACTGAAGCTTTCTTT,CASSAIDTMNTEAFF
TRBV7-2,TRBJ1-1,.,.,14,TGTGCCAGCAGCCAAGATGGGGTGAACACTGAAGCTTTCTTT,CASSQDGVNTEAFF
TRBV10-3,TRBJ2-1,.,.,14,TGTGCCATCACGGTGAGCGAGGCCGCGAATGAGCAGTTCTTC,CAITVSEAANEQFF
TRBV6-6,TRBJ1-6,.,.,14,TGTGCCAGCAGTTACGGGGCCGTTTATTCACCCCTCCACTTT,CASSYGAVYSPLHF
TRBV24-1,TRBJ2-1,once,TRBD1,15,TGTGCCAGCAGTGAGGACAGGGATGATCTCAATGAGCAGTTCTTC,CASSEDRDDLNEQFF
TRBV9,TRBJ1-2,.,.,17,TGTGCCAGCAGCGTAGGCGGGGTCGAGGATACGCAGTATGGCTACACCTTC,CASSVGGVEDTQYGYTF
TRBV7-2,TRBJ1-2,many,TRBD1,16,TGTGCCAGCAGCTTAGCGGGACAGGGCCTTGGGGAAGGCTACACCTTC,CASSLAGQGLGEGYTF
TRBV5-1,TRBJ2-2,few,.,14,TGCGCCAGCAGGCAACAGACTCTACCCGGGGAGCTGTTTTTT,CASRQQTLPGELFF
TRBV7-2,TRBJ2-1,.,.,12,TGTGCCAGCAGCGCAGTTAGGGCTGGGCCTGACTTC,CASSAVRAGPDF
TRBV7-8,TRBJ2-5,.,.,14,TGTGCCAGCAGCTTATTAGTTGGCCAGGCGACCCAGTACTTC,CASSLLVGQATQYF
TRBV20-1,TRBJ1-6,.,.,15,TGCAGTGCTAGACAGCCGACTAGCAATAATTCACCCCTCCACTTT,CSARQPTSNNSPLHF